Listed below are T cell receptor beta chains from one sample, sequenced in a study of CD8 T cells in Susac syndrome. TCRdb re-derived calls from the immunoSEQ multiplex PCR reads in MiXCR, one entry per CDR3 protein. The sample lists around 130,000 distinct CDR3 sequences, roughly 80% occurring once. Sample: CD8+ T cells from PBMCs. The receptors were gathered from a human donor with multiple sclerosis. The CDR3 runs from the conserved cysteine through the conserved F or W.

CDR3 protein: CASSLAVAAYNEQFF
J gene: TRBJ2-1
V gene: TRBV7-2

CDR3 protein: CASSSPLTGELFF
J gene: TRBJ2-2
V gene: TRBV6-2/TRBV6-3

CDR3 protein: CASSQGREGGNTIYF
J gene: TRBJ1-3
V gene: TRBV4-1

CDR3 protein: CASSFGTGGLETQYF
J gene: TRBJ2-5
V gene: TRBV7-2

CDR3 protein: CTWRSSDKNTGELFF
J gene: TRBJ2-2
V gene: TRBV30

CDR3 protein: CASSYDRGANYGYTF
J gene: TRBJ1-2
V gene: TRBV12-3/TRBV12-4

CDR3 protein: CASSVSVEQGGSDEKLFF
J gene: TRBJ1-4
V gene: TRBV9

CDR3 protein: CASSLTEGTPIQETQYF
J gene: TRBJ2-5
V gene: TRBV7-9

CDR3 protein: CASSDPGSEGEEAFF
J gene: TRBJ1-1
V gene: TRBV7-2

CDR3 protein: CASSIAGGTTDTQYF
J gene: TRBJ2-3
V gene: TRBV19